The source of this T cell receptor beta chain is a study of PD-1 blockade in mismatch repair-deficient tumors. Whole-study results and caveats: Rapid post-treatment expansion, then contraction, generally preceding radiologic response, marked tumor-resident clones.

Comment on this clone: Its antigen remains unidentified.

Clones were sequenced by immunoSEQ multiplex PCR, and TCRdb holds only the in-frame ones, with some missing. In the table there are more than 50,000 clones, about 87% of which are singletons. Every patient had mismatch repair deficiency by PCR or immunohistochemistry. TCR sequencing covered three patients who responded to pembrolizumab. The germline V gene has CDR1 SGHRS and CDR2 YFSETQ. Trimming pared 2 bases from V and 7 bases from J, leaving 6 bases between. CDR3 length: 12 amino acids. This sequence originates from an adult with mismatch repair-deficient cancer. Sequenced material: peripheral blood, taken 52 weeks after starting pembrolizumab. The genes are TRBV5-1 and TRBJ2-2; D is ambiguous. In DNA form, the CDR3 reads TGCGCCAGCAGCTTCCAGAACGGGGAGCTGTTTTTT. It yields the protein CASSFQNGELFF.